This is a list of T cell receptor beta chains from one sample in a study of cytotoxic CD8 clonotypes in ibrutinib-treated CLL. The data were produced by immunoSEQ multiplex PCR, yet TCRdb's version contains in-frame clones alone and is incomplete. In the table there are about 68,000 clones, 68% of which are singletons. Material: PBMCs, obtained after 12 months of ibrutinib treatment. The receptors were gathered from a human donor with chronic lymphocytic leukemia. CDR3s leave out the opening cysteine and the closing phenylalanine or tryptophan. Each record gives: V gene, J gene, clone size, CDR3 protein. Expanded clones are given a class, and other clones once, few, many or no size at all.

v_call: TRBV18
j_call: TRBJ2-7
clone_size: -
cdr3_aa: ASSPPARPSREQY

v_call: TRBV7-2
j_call: TRBJ2-1
clone_size: -
cdr3_aa: ASSLDPQAEYYNEQF

v_call: TRBV5-4
j_call: TRBJ2-5
clone_size: -
cdr3_aa: ASSLDRRQGDETQY

v_call: TRBV7-2
j_call: TRBJ2-4
clone_size: few
cdr3_aa: ASSPNLQVAKTIQY

v_call: TRBV5-1
j_call: TRBJ1-2
clone_size: -
cdr3_aa: ASSLATNYGYT

v_call: TRBV7-2
j_call: TRBJ1-3
clone_size: -
cdr3_aa: ASSLVGFRSGNTIY

v_call: TRBV18
j_call: TRBJ1-5
clone_size: -
cdr3_aa: ASSGDRDQPQH

v_call: TRBV11-3
j_call: TRBJ2-1
clone_size: -
cdr3_aa: ASSFRHNNEQF

v_call: TRBV5-6
j_call: TRBJ2-5
clone_size: -
cdr3_aa: ASSLMAGGQETQY

v_call: TRBV28
j_call: TRBJ1-2
clone_size: -
cdr3_aa: ASSLYSEVGGGGYT

v_call: TRBV7-2
j_call: TRBJ2-3
clone_size: -
cdr3_aa: ASSLVWAQSDTQY

v_call: TRBV14
j_call: TRBJ1-6
clone_size: few
cdr3_aa: ASSQGQYSPLH

v_call: TRBV10-3
j_call: TRBJ2-7
clone_size: -
cdr3_aa: AISTGPDYEQY

v_call: TRBV6-4
j_call: TRBJ2-7
clone_size: few
cdr3_aa: ASSDRGGGGRGAYEQY

v_call: TRBV5-4
j_call: TRBJ2-5
clone_size: -
cdr3_aa: ASSPPKGARGVTQY

v_call: TRBV5-6
j_call: TRBJ1-2
clone_size: few
cdr3_aa: ASSLSGGYT

v_call: TRBV5-5
j_call: TRBJ1-5
clone_size: once
cdr3_aa: ASSWEGLSNQPQH

v_call: TRBV30
j_call: TRBJ2-1
clone_size: -
cdr3_aa: AWSVHLEDEQF

v_call: TRBV5-1
j_call: TRBJ2-1
clone_size: -
cdr3_aa: ASSLRSLAGGGGNEQF

v_call: TRBV15
j_call: TRBJ1-5
clone_size: -
cdr3_aa: ATTTGYGNQPQH

v_call: TRBV27
j_call: TRBJ1-1
clone_size: once
cdr3_aa: ASSLSGGPEAF

v_call: TRBV5-5
j_call: TRBJ2-1
clone_size: -
cdr3_aa: ASSGDRGMGNEQF

v_call: TRBV10-3
j_call: TRBJ2-3
clone_size: -
cdr3_aa: AIRGQGLTNTQY

v_call: TRBV7-2
j_call: TRBJ2-7
clone_size: -
cdr3_aa: ASSAGGSNYEQY

v_call: TRBV5-1
j_call: TRBJ2-2
clone_size: few
cdr3_aa: ASSLVRGGTGELF

v_call: TRBV19
j_call: TRBJ2-2
clone_size: -
cdr3_aa: ASRVNTGELF

v_call: TRBV7-2
j_call: TRBJ2-5
clone_size: -
cdr3_aa: ASSSRGAQETQY

v_call: TRBV10-3
j_call: TRBJ2-1
clone_size: -
cdr3_aa: AISESEVYNEQF

v_call: TRBV19
j_call: TRBJ2-6
clone_size: -
cdr3_aa: ASRTDRAGSGANVLT

v_call: TRBV5-4
j_call: TRBJ2-7
clone_size: -
cdr3_aa: ASSSRLGRGQY

v_call: TRBV14
j_call: TRBJ2-3
clone_size: -
cdr3_aa: ASSRGLGGTDTQY

v_call: TRBV5-4
j_call: TRBJ1-2
clone_size: few
cdr3_aa: ASSVAAGAGGYT

v_call: TRBV9
j_call: TRBJ2-1
clone_size: -
cdr3_aa: ASSASPNSGYNEQF

v_call: TRBV6-1
j_call: TRBJ2-2
clone_size: -
cdr3_aa: ASSEYGTGGTGELF

v_call: TRBV4-3
j_call: TRBJ1-1
clone_size: -
cdr3_aa: ASSQDLVGFLGHSNTEAF

v_call: TRBV6-5
j_call: TRBJ2-1
clone_size: once
cdr3_aa: ASSYSMLAGDNEQF

v_call: TRBV29-1
j_call: TRBJ1-2
clone_size: few
cdr3_aa: TSLGAYGYT

v_call: TRBV5-1
j_call: TRBJ1-5
clone_size: -
cdr3_aa: ASSPSWGNQPQH

v_call: TRBV5-4
j_call: TRBJ2-3
clone_size: -
cdr3_aa: ASSVPGLAGVTDTQY

v_call: TRBV12-1
j_call: TRBJ2-7
clone_size: -
cdr3_aa: ASSFFPPGQEGYEQY

v_call: TRBV30
j_call: TRBJ1-2
clone_size: -
cdr3_aa: AWSAKLDRPDT

v_call: TRBV27
j_call: TRBJ2-3
clone_size: -
cdr3_aa: ASRLTIGRTDTQY

v_call: TRBV9
j_call: TRBJ1-1
clone_size: few
cdr3_aa: ASSLLSGDTEAF

v_call: TRBV14
j_call: TRBJ1-6
clone_size: -
cdr3_aa: ASSQFRGPSPLH

v_call: TRBV19
j_call: TRBJ2-1
clone_size: few
cdr3_aa: ASARLAGAYYNEQF